The rows below give T cell receptor beta chains drawn from one sample of a study of T cells in Graves' hyperthyroidism and ophthalmopathy. One entry per CDR3 protein results from TCRdb running MiXCR on the multiplex PCR reads. The sample records around 240,000 distinct CDR3 sequences, about 15% being singletons. Sequencing was carried out using blood. The receptors come from a middle-aged woman with Graves' hyperthyroidism that later progressed to Graves' ophthalmopathy. CDR3s include the opening cysteine and the closing phenylalanine or tryptophan. D genes are given only for firm matches.

V: TRBV6-1
D: TRBD1
CDR3: CASSHHHGTGSNEKLFF

V: TRBV20-1
D: -
CDR3: CSAPVATSYEQYF

V: TRBV14
D: TRBD1
CDR3: CASSPLQGVAKNIQYF

V: TRBV30
D: -
CDR3: CAWSVLGGETQYF

V: TRBV27
D: -
CDR3: CASSFSGGNTEAFF

V: TRBV30
D: -
CDR3: CAWRRGSYGYTF

V: TRBV29-1
D: -
CDR3: CSVEGDEQFF

V: TRBV19
D: -
CDR3: CASSFLGGDEQYF

V: TRBV13
D: -
CDR3: CASSLTGPLGPSEQFF

V: TRBV27
D: TRBD2
CDR3: CASSSLIAGPYEQYF

V: TRBV20-1
D: -
CDR3: CSASHYRGGPSYEQYF

V: TRBV7-9
D: -
CDR3: CASSLGRDTQYF

V: TRBV4-1
D: TRBD1
CDR3: CASSQGTGVEQYF

V: TRBV20-1
D: TRBD2
CDR3: CSANKLANSYNEQVF

V: TRBV20-1
D: -
CDR3: CSAREGLSQPQHF

V: TRBV5-6
D: -
CDR3: CASSLHPLGVNEQFF